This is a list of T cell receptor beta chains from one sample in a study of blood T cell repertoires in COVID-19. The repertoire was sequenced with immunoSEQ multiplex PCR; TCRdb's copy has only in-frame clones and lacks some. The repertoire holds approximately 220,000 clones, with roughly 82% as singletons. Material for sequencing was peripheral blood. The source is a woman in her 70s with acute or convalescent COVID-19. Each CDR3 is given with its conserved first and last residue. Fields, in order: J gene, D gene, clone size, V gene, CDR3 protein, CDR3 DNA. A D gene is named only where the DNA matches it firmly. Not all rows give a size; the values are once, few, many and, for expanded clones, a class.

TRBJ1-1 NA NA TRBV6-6 CASSYSFPSNTEAFF TGTGCCAGCAGTTACTCGTTTCCCTCGAACACTGAAGCTTTCTTT
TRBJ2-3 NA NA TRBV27 CASSLTRGATDTQYF TGTGCCAGCAGTTTAACCCGGGGGGCAACAGATACGCAGTATTTT
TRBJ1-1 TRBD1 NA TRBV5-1 CASSTTGTEAFF TGCGCCAGCAGTACGACAGGGACTGAAGCTTTCTTT
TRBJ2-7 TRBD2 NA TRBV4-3 CASSPGLAGAYEQYF TGCGCCAGCAGCCCGGGACTAGCGGGGGCCTACGAGCAGTACTTC
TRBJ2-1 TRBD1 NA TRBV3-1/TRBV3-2 CASSPTGGTYNEQFF TGTGCCAGCAGCCCGACAGGGGGCACCTACAATGAGCAGTTCTTC
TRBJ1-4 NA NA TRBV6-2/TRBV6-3 CASSRGLDGEKLFF TGTGCCAGCAGTCGGGGACTGGACGGGGAAAAACTGTTTTTT
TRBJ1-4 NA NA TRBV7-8 CASSALGARGEKLFF TGTGCCAGCAGCGCCCTGGGGGCGAGGGGTGAAAAACTGTTTTTT
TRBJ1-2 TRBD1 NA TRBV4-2 CASSREGQANYGYTF TGTGCCAGCAGCCGAGAGGGACAGGCCAACTATGGCTACACCTTC
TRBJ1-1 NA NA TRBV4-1 CASSQEPQGNTEAFF TGCGCCAGCAGCCAAGAACCCCAGGGGAACACTGAAGCTTTCTTT
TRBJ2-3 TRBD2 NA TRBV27 CASSSLTRTSTPDTQYF TGTGCCAGCAGTTCCCTTACACGGACTAGTACGCCAGATACGCAGTATTTT
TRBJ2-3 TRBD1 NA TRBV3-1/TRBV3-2 CASRSTGVSTDTQYF TGTGCCAGCAGATCAACAGGGGTCAGCACAGATACGCAGTATTTT
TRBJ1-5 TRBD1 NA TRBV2 CASSDWVSQGWSSNQPQHF TGTGCCAGCAGTGATTGGGTGTCACAGGGGTGGAGTAGCAATCAGCCCCAGCATTTT
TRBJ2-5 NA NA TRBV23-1 CASSINDASQFETQYF TGCGCCAGCAGTATCAATGATGCATCACAGTTTGAGACCCAGTACTTC
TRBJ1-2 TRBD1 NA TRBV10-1 CASSDGTGGVSGYTF TGCGCCAGCAGTGACGGGACAGGGGGAGTAAGCGGCTACACCTTC
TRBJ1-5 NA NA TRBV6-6 CASSPPARGRSNQPQHF TGTGCCAGCAGTCCCCCCGCCCGAGGGCGTAGCAATCAGCCCCAGCATTTT
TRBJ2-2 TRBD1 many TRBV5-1 CASSLSGQGIGELFF TGCGCCAGCAGCTTGTCGGGACAGGGGATCGGGGAGCTGTTTTTT
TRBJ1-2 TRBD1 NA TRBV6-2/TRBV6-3 CASSYSTGASSYGYTF TGTGCCAGCAGTTACTCGACAGGGGCGAGTTCCTATGGCTACACCTTC
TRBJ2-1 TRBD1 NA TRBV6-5 CASSYLTGGGNEQFF TGTGCCAGCAGTTACCTAACAGGGGGTGGCAATGAGCAGTTCTTC
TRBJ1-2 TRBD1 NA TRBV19 CASSTLSGQNYFYGYTF TGTGCCAGTAGTACACTTTCGGGACAGAACTACTTCTATGGCTACACCTTC
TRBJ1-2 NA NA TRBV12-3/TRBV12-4 CASSLSLNYGYTF TGTGCCAGCAGTCTCTCCCTTAACTATGGCTACACCTTC
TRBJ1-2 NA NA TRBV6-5 CASSYGRDYTF TGTGCCAGCAGTTATGGCAGGGACTACACCTTC
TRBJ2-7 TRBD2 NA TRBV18 CASSLGVLAGSSYEQYF TGTGCCAGCTCACTAGGGGTATTAGCGGGGAGCTCCTACGAGCAGTACTTC
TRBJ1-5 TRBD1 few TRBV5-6 CASRDPGGGNQPQHF TGTGCCAGCAGAGACCCAGGGGGAGGCAATCAGCCCCAGCATTTT
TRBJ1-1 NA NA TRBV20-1 CSKDITPGAFF TGCAGTAAAGACATTACCCCGGGGGCTTTCTTT
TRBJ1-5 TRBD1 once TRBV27 CASSFGQGVGNQPQHF TGTGCCAGCAGTTTTGGGCAGGGGGTAGGCAATCAGCCCCAGCATTTT
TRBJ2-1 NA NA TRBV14 CASSQEQAYNEQFF TGTGCCAGCAGCCAAGAACAGGCATACAATGAGCAGTTCTTC
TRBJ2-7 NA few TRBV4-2 CASSQDARAYYEQYF TGTGCCAGCAGCCAAGACGCCAGGGCTTACTACGAGCAGTACTTC
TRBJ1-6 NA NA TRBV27 CASSTINSPLHF TGTGCCAGCAGTACAATAAATTCACCCCTCCACTTT
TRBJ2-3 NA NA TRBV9 CASSGEGGGRTDTQYF TGTGCCAGCAGCGGTGAAGGAGGGGGCAGGACAGATACGCAGTATTTT
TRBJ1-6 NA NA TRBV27 CASSALTLNNSPLHF TGTGCCAGCAGTGCCCTGACACTGAATAATTCACCCCTCCACTTT
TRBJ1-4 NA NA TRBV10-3 CAISESSGGLAEKLFF TGTGCCATCAGTGAGTCGTCGGGGGGCCTAGCTGAAAAACTGTTTTTT
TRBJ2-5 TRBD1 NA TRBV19 CASSLGTGGVETQYF TGTGCCAGTAGTTTGGGGACAGGGGGCGTGGAGACCCAGTACTTC
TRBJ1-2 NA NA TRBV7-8 CASSFQSDRWPYGYTF TGTGCCAGCAGCTTCCAATCCGACAGGTGGCCCTATGGCTACACCTTC
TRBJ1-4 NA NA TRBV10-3 CAISEGGGQRSNEKLFF TGTGCCATCAGTGAGGGGGGCGGACAGAGAAGTAATGAAAAACTGTTTTTT
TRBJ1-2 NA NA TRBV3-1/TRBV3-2 CASSPLHRSSQPNYGYTF TGTGCCAGCAGCCCGTTACATCGTAGCAGTCAACCGAACTATGGCTACACCTTC
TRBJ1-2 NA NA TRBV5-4 CASSLTGQGYTF TGTGCCAGCAGCTTAACAGGGCAAGGCTACACCTTC
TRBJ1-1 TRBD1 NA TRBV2 CASRDRVGTEAFF TGTGCCAGCAGAGACAGGGTTGGCACTGAAGCTTTCTTT
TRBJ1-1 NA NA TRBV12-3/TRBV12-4 CASSSAGIEAFF TGTGCCAGCAGTTCTGCGGGCATTGAAGCTTTCTTT
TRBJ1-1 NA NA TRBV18 CASSPGGGTSFTEAFF TGTGCCAGCTCACCGGGCGGGGGGACATCTTTCACTGAAGCTTTCTTT
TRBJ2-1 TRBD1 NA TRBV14 CASTPDRGLINEQFF TGTGCCAGCACCCCGGACAGGGGGCTTATAAATGAGCAGTTCTTC
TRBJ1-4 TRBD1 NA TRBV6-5 CASSPRQGAAPLFF TGTGCCAGCAGTCCTCGACAGGGGGCTGCCCCCTTGTTTTTT
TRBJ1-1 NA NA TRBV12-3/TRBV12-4 CASSLYGGTEAFF TGTGCCAGCAGTTTATACGGAGGCACTGAAGCTTTCTTT
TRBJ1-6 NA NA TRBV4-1 CASSQDQGSSPLHF TGCGCCAGCAGCCAAGATCAGGGAAGCTCACCCCTCCACTTT
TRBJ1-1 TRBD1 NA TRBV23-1 CASSHPDRGDTEAFF TGCGCCAGCAGTCACCCTGACAGGGGCGACACTGAAGCTTTCTTT
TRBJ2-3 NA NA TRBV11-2 CASSLSPPKGGTDTQYF TGTGCCAGCAGCTTATCCCCCCCGAAGGGGGGCACAGATACGCAGTATTTT
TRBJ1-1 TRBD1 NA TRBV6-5 CASRIGQGEKAFF TGTGCCAGCCGAATTGGACAGGGGGAGAAAGCTTTCTTT